Presented here are 30 T cell receptor beta chains from one specimen sequenced in a study of glioma-infiltrating T cells after dendritic cell vaccination. Only in-frame clones appear in the TCRdb table, and some are missing; sequencing was by immunoSEQ multiplex PCR. The sample includes about 30,000 clones, 85% to 95% seen only once; the top ten take around 2.1%. The sequencing used blood, collected before dendritic cell vaccination. All receptors derive from a human donor with glioblastoma.

The rearrangement joins TRBV12-5 to TRBJ1-2, with a weak D call TRBD1 (6 bases). The length of the CDR3 is 12 residues. V was clipped by 3 bases and J by 8 bases, with 10 bases between them. Germline values: CDR1 LGHNT, CDR2 FRNRAP. CDR3 nucleotide sequence: TGTGCTAGTGGTTTCTCACAGGGCGGCTACACCTTC. Amino acids: CASGFSQGGYTF.

The chain joins TRBV30 to TRBJ2-2, with D uncertain. The germline CDR1 and CDR2 sequences are GTSNPN and SVGIG (reference sequence). V gave up 6 bases and J gave up 4 bases, with 15 bases separating them. This CDR3 is 14 amino acids long. This chain's CDR3 is CACLRGEVTGELFF. The DNA of the CDR3 is TGTGCCTGCCTCCGAGGTGAAGTCACCGGGGAGCTGTTTTTT.

The CDR3 loop is CASSSRLVSSYNEQFF. The DNA for the CDR3 is TGTGCCAGCAGCTCGCGACTCGTAAGCTCCTACAATGAGCAGTTCTTC. This chain uses TRBV11-2 with TRBJ2-1; D is unclear. Germline V gives CDR1 SGHAT, CDR2 FQNNGV. Trimming removed 4 bases at V and 0 bases at J, with 13 bases between. The CDR3 is 16 amino acids.

The chain uses TRBV9 and TRBJ2-2; D perhaps matches TRBD2 (5 bases). Germline V CDR1 and CDR2: SGDLS, YYNGEE. V shed 0 bases and J shed 2 bases, with 11 bases lying between them. CDR3 length equals 16 residues. The CDR3 protein is CASSVASSGNTGELFF. The CDR3 region has the DNA TGTGCCAGCAGCGTAGCGTCCAGCGGAAACACCGGGGAGCTGTTTTTT.

The V and J genes are TRBV5-8 and TRBJ1-5; weak D call: TRBD1 (6 bases). The V end was cut by 3 bases, the J end by 7 bases, with 17 bases between. The CDR3 totals 15 residues. In germline, CDR1 is SGHTS, CDR2 YDEGEE. CDR3 amino acids: CASSSGQRVGQPQHF. The CDR3 coding sequence is TGTGCCAGCAGCTCTGGACAGCGCGTAGGACAGCCCCAGCATTTT.

The CDR3 loop is CASSGSLGGQPQHF. CDR3 bases: TGTGCCAGCAGTGGCTCTTTGGGGGGTCAGCCCCAGCATTTT. The chain recombines TRBV6-1 with TRBJ1-5; TRBD1 might be the D (5 bases). The CDR3 has 14 amino acids. V dropped 4 bases and J dropped 6 bases, with 13 bases sitting between them. Germline lookup yields CDR1 MNHNS and CDR2 SASEGT.

The chain employs TRBV4-2 and TRBJ2-7, with TRBD2 matching over 8 bases. Germline V gene data show CDR1 as LGHNA and CDR2 as YNFKEQ. CDR3 size: 15 residues. Germline trimming cut 2 bases from V and 3 bases from J; bases unmatched to any gene: 6. The CDR3, as DNA: TGTGCCAGCAGCCAAATGGGACGGGGGGGCTACGAGCAGTACTTC. It specifies CASSQMGRGGYEQYF.

To note about this clone: Likely a read error: the CDR3 ends without its conserved phenylalanine or tryptophan. This chain links TRBV6-5 with TRBJ1-1; D is ambiguous. Trimming shortened V by 6 bases and J by 3 bases, and 14 bases separated the two germline ends. The CDR3 totals 14 residues. CDR1 is MNHEY and CDR2 is SVGAGI in the germline V gene. This CDR3 is CASSPDTSYTEAFL. The DNA of the CDR3 is TGTGCCAGCAGCCCCGACACCTCCTACACTGAAGCTTTCCTT.

The chain couples TRBV4-2 to TRBJ1-2; a possible D gene is TRBD1 (5 bases). Germline V gene sequence: CDR1 LGHNA, CDR2 YNFKEQ. This CDR3 spans 19 amino acids. V lost 6 bases to trimming and J lost 8 bases, with 34 bases between them. The CDR3 nucleotides are TGTGCCAGCAGGCCGAACGAGATGCTGCTACTGGGCAGGGCGTTCGGCTACACCTTC. Protein sequence: CASRPNEMLLLGRAFGYTF.

The chain links TRBV11-3 to TRBJ2-1; 9 bases map to TRBD1. V shed 3 bases, J shed 5 bases, and the junction held 5 bases outside the gene matches. This CDR3 spans 15 amino acids. Germline-derived CDR1 and CDR2 are SGHNT and YENEEA. The CDR3 loop reads CASSFPGQGNNEQFF. The CDR3 region has the DNA TGTGCCAGCAGCTTTCCGGGACAGGGAAACAATGAGCAGTTCTTC. Combining the CDR3 with reference TRBV11-3 and TRBJ2-1 gives the whole variable domain EAGVVQSPRYKIIEKKQPVAFWCNPISGHNTLYWYLQNLGQGPELLIRYENEEAVDDSQLPKDRFSAERLKGVDSTLKIQPAELGDSAVYLCASSFPGQGNNEQFFGPGTRLTVL.

V usage is TRBV5-1 and J usage is TRBJ1-3; D possibly corresponds to TRBD1 (5 bases). This CDR3 comprises 15 residues. In germline, CDR1 is SGHRS, CDR2 YFSETQ. V was shortened by 4 bases and J by 1 base, with 12 bases between the two germline ends. The CDR3 bases are TGCGCCAGCAGCCCTGGGGCGGCATCTGGAAACACCATATATTTT. Translated, it gives CASSPGAASGNTIYF.

The CDR3 is CASSLGNGGEKLFF. CDR3 coding DNA: TGTGCCAGCAGCTTGGGGAATGGAGGGGAAAAACTGTTTTTT. The chain recombines TRBV11-2 with TRBJ1-4; D remains ambiguous. Germline-derived CDR1 and CDR2 are SGHAT and FQNNGV. CDR3 size: 14 residues. The V end was cut by 3 bases, the J end by 8 bases, with 13 bases between.

J is TRBJ1-6 and V is TRBV11-2; no reliable D call. V was pared by 3 bases and J by 7 bases, with 10 bases between. This CDR3 contains 14 residues. CDR1 and CDR2 (germline): SGHAT, FQNNGV. The CDR3 region is CASSLRSSNSPLHF. In DNA form, the CDR3 reads TGTGCCAGCAGCTTGAGGTCGAGCAATTCACCCCTCCACTTT.

CDR3 amino acids: CASTPGGEFNNEQFF. For the CDR3, the DNA is TGTGCCAGCACCCCTGGGGGGGAATTTAACAATGAGCAGTTCTTC. V gene TRBV5-6 combines with J gene TRBJ2-1; 7 bases fit TRBD2. Trimming removed 6 bases from V and 5 bases from J; junction bases left unmatched: 11. CDR3 length equals 15 residues. The germline V gene has CDR1 SGHDT and CDR2 YYEEEE.

The CDR3 DNA reads as TGCGCCAGCAGCTTGGAGGGGGCGCCCGGAAACACCATATATTTT. The encoded protein is CASSLEGAPGNTIYF. The genes are TRBV5-1 and TRBJ1-3; 7 bases line up with TRBD1. Per germline, CDR1 SGHRS and CDR2 YFSETQ. The CDR3 loop spans 15 amino acids. V lost 0 bases to trimming and J lost 4 bases; unmatched junction nucleotides: 4.

J is TRBJ2-5 and V is TRBV18; a possible D gene is TRBD1 (5 bases). CDR1 KGHSH and CDR2 LQKENI come from the germline V gene. Trimming took off 2 bases at V and 4 bases at J, with 11 bases between the two ends. This CDR3 spans 14 amino acids. The CDR3 protein is CASSPGAGRETQYF. CDR3 nucleotides: TGTGCCAGCTCACCAGGGGCAGGGCGAGAGACCCAGTACTTC.

The chain combines TRBV6-6 with TRBJ2-2; 9 nucleotides match TRBD2. This CDR3 has 16 amino acids. Looked up from germline, CDR1 is MNHNY and CDR2 is SVGAGI (reference sequence). V trimming: 5 bases; J trimming: 3 bases; junction bases outside the gene matches: 7. The DNA for the CDR3 is TGTGCCAGCAGTGTTGGCGGGGGGGTGTACACCGGGGAGCTGTTTTTT. Protein sequence: CASSVGGGVYTGELFF.

This clone was observed a single time. V usage is TRBV6-5 and J usage is TRBJ2-7; TRBD2 is a possible D gene (5 bases). CDR1 is MNHEY, CDR2 SVGAGI, per germline. The CDR3 spans 15 residues. The V end lost 7 bases, the J end lost 2 bases, and 18 bases lay between the germline ends. CDR3 protein: CASTPVPGSTYEQYF. CDR3 DNA: TGTGCCAGCACCCCTGTCCCGGGATCAACCTACGAGCAGTACTTC.

The chain is built from TRBV18 and TRBJ2-1; D is perhaps TRBD2 (7 bases). Trimming left V 3 bases short and J 10 bases short, with 13 bases between. Germline loops: CDR1 KGHSH, CDR2 LQKENI. The CDR3 contains 13 residues. CDR3 in amino acids: CASSPSAGAEQFF. CDR3 coding DNA: TGTGCCAGCTCACCTTCGGCGGGGGCCGAGCAGTTCTTC. Based on the CDR3 plus reference TRBV18 and TRBJ2-1, the full variable domain is NAGVMQNPRHLVRRRGQEARLRCSPMKGHSHVYWYRQLPEEGLKFMVYLQKENIIDESGMPKERFSAEFPKEGPSILRIQQVVRGDSAAYFCASSPSAGAEQFFGPGTRLTVL.

This chain connects TRBV30 to TRBJ1-2, with 8 bases aligning to TRBD1. CDR3 length equals 15 residues. Trimming cost V 5 bases and J 4 bases; bases outside gene matches: 12. Germline V gives CDR1 GTSNPN, CDR2 SVGIG (reference sequence). CDR3 sequence (DNA): TGTGCCTGGGGGAGAGGACAGGGATTCCCCTATGGCTACACCTTC. Protein product: CAWGRGQGFPYGYTF.

V gene TRBV5-5 combines with J gene TRBJ2-3; D gene unclear. CDR1 and CDR2 (germline): SGHKS, YYEKEE (reference sequence). The length of the CDR3 is 13 residues. V lost 0 bases, J lost 4 bases, and 6 bases lay in between. The CDR3 sequence: CASSLARSDTQYF. The DNA of the CDR3 is TGTGCCAGCAGCTTGGCCCGGTCAGATACGCAGTATTTT.

The V gene is TRBV6-4, the J gene TRBJ1-1; D may be TRBD1 (5 bases). The CDR3 sequence is 14 residues long. Germline loops: CDR1 MRHNA, CDR2 SNTAGT. V shed 7 bases and J shed 6 bases, with 18 bases lying between them. This CDR3 reads CASKPLTVSPEAFF. CDR3 coding DNA: TGTGCCAGCAAGCCCTTGACAGTTTCGCCTGAAGCTTTCTTT.

The chain uses TRBV5-1 and TRBJ2-1; 7 bases agree with TRBD1. Germline V gene sequence: CDR1 SGHRS, CDR2 YFSETQ. V shed 3 bases and J 0 bases; nucleotides not matched to a gene: 3. The CDR3 has 15 amino acids. The CDR3 coding sequence is TGCGCCAGCAGCTCTTCAGGGGGCTCCTACAATGAGCAGTTCTTC. It is translated as CASSSSGGSYNEQFF.

This chain connects TRBV7-2 to TRBJ1-2; 9 nucleotides align to TRBD1. CDR1 and CDR2 (germline): SGHTA, FQGNSA. CDR3 length equals 18 residues. Unmatched junction bases numbered 12, after V lost 0 bases and J lost 4 bases. The CDR3: CASSLARDRVRGSYGYTF. The CDR3 nucleotides are TGTGCCAGCAGCTTAGCGCGGGACAGGGTAAGAGGGAGCTATGGCTACACCTTC. Based on the CDR3 plus reference TRBV7-2 and TRBJ1-2, the full variable domain is GAGVSQSPSNKVTEKGKDVELRCDPISGHTALYWYRQSLGQGLEFLIYFQGNSAPDKSGLPSDRFSAERTGGSVSTLTIQRTQQEDSAVYLCASSLARDRVRGSYGYTFGSGTRLTVV.

The chain links TRBV19 to TRBJ1-1; a possible D gene is TRBD1 (5 bases). Trimming cost V 4 bases and J 0 bases, with 15 bases left between them. The CDR3 contains 16 residues. The germline CDR1 and CDR2 sequences are LNHDA and SQIVND (reference sequence). The CDR3 here is CASSSTGIDLNTEAFF. The CDR3 nucleotides are TGTGCCAGTAGTAGCACAGGAATTGATTTGAACACTGAAGCTTTCTTT.

The J gene is TRBJ1-3, the V gene TRBV5-4; D is unresolved. The germline CDR1 and CDR2 sequences are SGHNT and YYREEE (reference sequence). V was shortened by 1 base and J by 1 base, with 9 bases between the two germline ends. This CDR3 contains 15 residues. The CDR3 spells CASSLPPGSGNTIYF. In nucleotides, the CDR3 is TGTGCCAGCAGCTTGCCCCCGGGTTCTGGAAACACCATATATTTT.

This clone appeared a single time. The rearrangement links TRBV18 to TRBJ1-3; D is possibly TRBD1 (5 bases). Trimming left V 3 bases short and J 6 bases short, with 15 bases between. The CDR3 sequence is 15 residues long. Germline V gene sequence: CDR1 KGHSH, CDR2 LQKENI. The CDR3 loop reads CASSPTATVENTIYF. CDR3 nucleotide sequence: TGTGCCAGCTCACCGACAGCCACGGTTGAAAACACCATATATTTT.

The CDR3 region has the DNA TGTGCCAGCAGCCCCGGTTTGGGGGGGGTTGAAGCTTTCTTT. This sequence encodes CASSPGLGGVEAFF. V usage is TRBV11-2 and J usage is TRBJ1-1, with D possibly matching TRBD1 (5 bases). Germline V gives CDR1 SGHAT, CDR2 FQNNGV. V gave up 5 bases and J gave up 7 bases, with 17 bases separating them. CDR3 length equals 14 residues.

J is TRBJ2-3 and V is TRBV7-9; perhaps TRBD2 as D (7 bases). CDR1 and CDR2 (germline): SEHNR, FQNEAQ (reference sequence). The CDR3 has 14 amino acids. The V end lost 10 bases, the J end lost 3 bases, and 17 bases lay between the germline ends. The CDR3 here is CATPLGGATDTQYF. CDR3 in DNA: TGTGCCACCCCTTTGGGGGGGGCGACAGATACGCAGTATTTT. Based on the CDR3 plus reference TRBV7-9 and TRBJ2-3, the full variable domain is DTGVSQNPRHKITKRGQNVTFRCDPISEHNRLYWYRQTLGQGPEFLTYFQNEAQLEKSRLLSDRFSAERPKGSFSTLEIQRTEQGDSAMYLCATPLGGATDTQYFGPGTRLTVL.

V usage is TRBV4-1 and J usage is TRBJ1-5; possibly TRBD1 for D (6 bases). Trimming took off 4 bases at V and 0 bases at J, with 10 bases between the two ends. The CDR3 contains 15 residues. The germline CDR1 and CDR2 sequences are MGHRA and YSYEKL. The CDR3 spells CASSRTADSNQPQHF. In DNA, the CDR3 is TGCGCCAGCAGCCGGACAGCTGATAGCAATCAGCCCCAGCATTTT.